These T cell receptor beta chains were read from a single sample in a study of blood T cell repertoires in COVID-19. Profiling relied on immunoSEQ multiplex PCR, and the TCRdb table lists in-frame clones only, not all of them. The sample yields fewer than 350,000 clones, 65% to 90% seen once. Source material: peripheral blood. Every receptor here comes from an older woman with active or convalescent COVID-19. The CDR3 runs from the conserved cysteine through the conserved F or W. Fields, in order: clone size, D gene, V gene, J gene, CDR3 DNA, CDR3 protein. A D gene is named only where the DNA matches it firmly. Clone size is stated in some rows and not others, as once, few, many or a class when expanded.

.	TRBD1	TRBV27	TRBJ1-1	TGTGCCAGCAGTTTGTCGACAGGGGGCAACACTGAAGCTTTCTTT	CASSLSTGGNTEAFF
.	TRBD2	TRBV6-7	TRBJ2-1	TGTGCCAGCAGTCCCCCGGGACTAGCGGATTTCTACAATGAGCAGTTCTTC	CASSPPGLADFYNEQFF
.	.	TRBV7-2	TRBJ2-1	TGTGCCAGCAGCTTAGTGCCTATCCCCTACAATGAGCAGTTCTTC	CASSLVPIPYNEQFF
.	.	TRBV5-4	TRBJ2-1	TGTGCCAGCAAGACAGTAAACAATGAGCAGTTCTTC	CASKTVNNEQFF
.	TRBD1	TRBV20-1	TRBJ1-5	TGCAGTGCTAGTGAGGGACAGGGTCGTAATAGCAATCAGCCCCAGCATTTT	CSASEGQGRNSNQPQHF
.	.	TRBV23-1	TRBJ2-4	TGCGCCAGCAGCCAATACAGACCTGTAGCCAAAAACATTCAGTACTTC	CASSQYRPVAKNIQYF
.	TRBD1	TRBV7-2	TRBJ1-1	TGTGCCAGCAGCTTAAATGGGGCAGGGGGGACTGAAGCTTTCTTT	CASSLNGAGGTEAFF
.	TRBD1	TRBV4-1	TRBJ1-5	TGCGCCAGCAGCGCACCGGGACAGGGCTTATCGGAACAGCCCCAGCATTTT	CASSAPGQGLSEQPQHF
.	.	TRBV29-1	TRBJ2-1	TGCAGCGTTGCTTTTACGACGGGCGGGAAGGAGCAGTTCTTC	CSVAFTTGGKEQFF
once	.	TRBV28	TRBJ2-7	TGTGCCAGCAGTCGATGGTCGGACCGGCAGGGCGAGCAGTACTTC	CASSRWSDRQGEQYF
many	TRBD2	TRBV9	TRBJ2-3	TGTGCCAGCAGCGATGACCCGGGGGGGACTTCTAGCACAGATACGCAGTATTTT	CASSDDPGGTSSTDTQYF
.	TRBD1	TRBV6-4	TRBJ2-1	TGTGCCAGCAGTCCCAGCAGGGACAGGGGCGAGTTCTTC	CASSPSRDRGEFF
.	TRBD1	TRBV7-3	TRBJ2-6	TGTGCCAGCAGCCTTAGGACAGGTGCCTCTGGGGCCAACGTCCTGACTTTC	CASSLRTGASGANVLTF
.	.	TRBV6-2/TRBV6-3	TRBJ2-7	TGTGCCAGCAGTGAGTCTCCCGGGTGGCAGTACTTC	CASSESPGWQYF
.	TRBD2	TRBV6-1	TRBJ2-2	TGTGCCAGCAGTGAGGAAGGGATTAGCGGGGGGGCCGGGGAGCTGTTTTTT	CASSEEGISGGAGELFF
.	TRBD1	TRBV29-1	TRBJ1-1	TGCAGCGTCAAAACAGGGGCTGGCACTGAAGCTTTCTTT	CSVKTGAGTEAFF
.	TRBD1	TRBV9	TRBJ1-4	TGTGCCAGCAGCCCCCGGACAGGGGTAAATGAAAAACTGTTTTTT	CASSPRTGVNEKLFF
.	.	TRBV5-4	TRBJ1-1	TGTGCCACCCGCACGGGGGGAACAACTGAAGCTTTCTTT	CATRTGGTTEAFF
.	.	TRBV3-1/TRBV3-2	TRBJ1-4	TGTGCCAGCAGCCAAAGGCCAGGGGCTAATGAAAAACTGTTTTTT	CASSQRPGANEKLFF
.	.	TRBV11-3	TRBJ2-1	TGTGCCAGCAGCTTAGTTCCGGGAAACAACAATGAGCAGTTCTTC	CASSLVPGNNNEQFF
many	.	TRBV2	TRBJ1-2	TGTGCCAGCAGTGTTAGGGGCTCGAGCTACACCTTC	CASSVRGSSYTF
.	.	TRBV2	TRBJ1-5	TGTGCCAGCAGCCTCGTTGGGGGACATGATCAGCCCCAGCATTTT	CASSLVGGHDQPQHF
.	.	TRBV7-2	TRBJ2-3	TGTGCCAGCAGCTTATTGGTAGAGGTGGATACGCAGTATTTT	CASSLLVEVDTQYF
.	.	TRBV9	TRBJ1-2	TGTGCCAGCATGTCGGTTGAGGACTATGGCTACACCTTC	CASMSVEDYGYTF
.	TRBD1	TRBV24-1	TRBJ2-7	TGTGCCACCAGAAGGACAGGGTTCAACGAGCAGTACTTC	CATRRTGFNEQYF
once	.	TRBV7-2	TRBJ2-1	TGTGCCAGCAGCTTAGCGGTCAACCCAGAATTTGATGAGCAGTTCTTC	CASSLAVNPEFDEQFF
few	.	TRBV7-5	TRBJ2-6	TGTGCCAGCCAGAAGGGGCTCTTTACTGGGGCCAACGTCCTGACTTTC	CASQKGLFTGANVLTF
few	.	TRBV19	TRBJ1-1	TGTGCCAGTAATAGGCAGGGGAGCACTGAAGCTTTCTTT	CASNRQGSTEAFF
.	TRBD2	TRBV5-4	TRBJ2-1	TGTGCCAGCAGCTTCGGGGGGGGTCCTCACAATGAGCAGTTCTTC	CASSFGGGPHNEQFF
.	.	TRBV25-1	TRBJ2-4	TGTGCCAGCAGTGTTGCCGCAGGAAACATTCAGTACTTC	CASSVAAGNIQYF
.	TRBD1	TRBV7-9	TRBJ1-2	TGTGCCAGCAGCCTGACAGGGGTCGGTCCCGGCTACACCTTC	CASSLTGVGPGYTF
.	.	TRBV27	TRBJ2-7	TGTGCCAGCAGTCTAGGGGCCGGGGGCTCCTACGAGCAGTACTTC	CASSLGAGGSYEQYF
once	.	TRBV12-3/TRBV12-4	TRBJ1-1	TGTGCCAGCAGTTTTAATTTCGAAGCTTTCTTT	CASSFNFEAFF
.	TRBD1	TRBV10-3	TRBJ2-3	TGTGCCATCAGTGATCACAGGGGTACGCAGTATTTT	CAISDHRGTQYF
.	.	TRBV5-4	TRBJ2-2	TGTGCCAGCAGCTCTTACCGGACCGGGGAGCTGTTTTTT	CASSSYRTGELFF
.	.	TRBV6-6	TRBJ1-2	TGTGCCAGCAGTTCACAGATGCTCTATGGCTACACCTTC	CASSSQMLYGYTF
many	TRBD1	TRBV7-3	TRBJ1-2	TGTGCCAGCAGCTTAAAAGGTCGGGACAGGGGTCATGGCTACACCTTC	CASSLKGRDRGHGYTF